What follows are 5 T cell receptor beta chains derived from one specimen sequenced in a study of control samples from healthy donors and cancer patients. The protocol was immunoSEQ multiplex PCR, while the TCRdb copy is restricted to in-frame clones and leaves out a portion. The sample consists of 120,000 or so clones, approximately 89% of them appearing once. Sequencing input: blood. The receptors were sampled from a man aged 55 to 70 in good health.

The V gene is TRBV29-1, the J gene TRBJ2-2; 8 bases agree with TRBD2. In germline, CDR1 is SQVTM, CDR2 ANQGSEA. Unmatched junction bases numbered 11, after V lost 4 bases and J lost 7 bases. The CDR3 sequence is 15 residues long. CDR3 loop: CSVARRGGDVGELFF. DNA of the CDR3: TGCAGCGTTGCTAGACGGGGGGGCGATGTCGGGGAGCTGTTTTTT.

The genes are TRBV7-2 and TRBJ2-3; D unresolved. Trimming removed 1 base from V and 0 bases from J, with 8 bases in between. Germline CDR1 is SGHTA and CDR2 is FQGNSA. The CDR3 has 15 residues. The CDR3 spells CASSLGGASTDTQYF. The CDR3 nucleotides read TGTGCCAGCAGCTTAGGGGGTGCTAGCACAGATACGCAGTATTTT.

The genes are TRBV6-2 or TRBV6-3 and TRBJ2-3; D is uncertain. V dropped 3 bases and J dropped 0 bases, with 10 bases sitting between them. Looked up from germline, CDR1 is MNHEY and CDR2 is SVGEGT. The CDR3 consists of 15 residues. CDR3 region: CASSYSVASTDTQYF. Here the CDR3 DNA reads TGTGCCAGCAGTTATTCCGTTGCGAGCACAGATACGCAGTATTTT.

On this clone: This CDR3 is also generated by other DNA sequences in the sample. The rearrangement uses TRBV6-5 and TRBJ2-2; weak D call: TRBD1 (6 bases). From germline, CDR1 is MNHEY and CDR2 SVGAGI. V lost 6 bases and J lost 0, with 8 bases in between. This CDR3 is built from 14 residues. CDR3 sequence (DNA): TGTGCCAGCAGAAGGACAGCGAACACCGGGGAGCTGTTTTTT. Amino acids: CASRRTANTGELFF.

In nucleotides, the CDR3 is TGTGCCAGCAGCGTCGGGACAGGAAGTTGGTTTGGCTACACCTTC. This gives the protein CASSVGTGSWFGYTF. The chain couples TRBV28 to TRBJ1-2; 8 nucleotides align to TRBD1. The V gene's germline CDR1 is MDHEN and CDR2 SYDVKM. This CDR3 is built from 15 residues. The V segment lost 6 bases and the J segment 7 bases; nucleotides outside the gene matches: 13.